The 4 T cell receptor beta chains in this list originate from one sample, sequenced in a study of T-cell reconstitution after alpha-beta-depleted transplantation in children. The TCRbeta library was prepared with unique molecular identifiers. TCRdb analysed the PCR reads with MiXCR anew, one entry per CDR3 protein. The sample gives under 250,000 distinct CDR3 sequences, roughly 25% of which show up once; around 4.8% is in the top ten. The specimen comprised PBMCs, mostly from graft donor cells, sampled 360 days after TCRalphabeta/CD19-depleted stem cell transplant. The receptor set was obtained from a female patient aged 2-15 years who had a stem cell transplant for congenital amegakaryocytic thrombocytopenia, so the T cells may come from the graft donor.

This clonotype was seen at least ten times. The DNA for the CDR3 is TGTGCCAGCATTGTTCAAGCAGGCTACACCTTC. Its protein is CASIVQAGYTF. V gene TRBV2 combines with J gene TRBJ1-2, with D hard to call. V lost 7 bases and J 8 bases, leaving 11 bases between the germline ends. In germline, CDR1 is SNHLY, CDR2 FYNNEI. This CDR3 has 11 amino acids.

In this sample, this clonotype turned up many times. The V gene is TRBV5-1, the J gene TRBJ2-7, with 9 bases lining up with TRBD1. The germline V gene encodes CDR1 SGHRS and CDR2 YFSETQ. The CDR3 totals 16 residues. The J segment lost 4 bases and the V segment lost 5 bases, leaving 13 bases of the junction unmatched. The CDR3 is CASSSWAGTGKYEQYF. Written as DNA, the CDR3 is TGCGCCAGCAGTTCATGGGCCGGGACAGGGAAGTACGAGCAGTACTTC. The entire variable domain, with the rest obtained from reference TRBV5-1 and TRBJ2-7, is as follows: KAGVTQTPRYLIKTRGQQVTLSCSPISGHRSVSWYQQTPGQGLQFLFEYFSETQRNKGNFPGRFSGRQFSNSRSEMNVSTLELGDSALYLCASSSWAGTGKYEQYFGPGTRLTVT.

This clonotype was detected only a few times. This could be a read error, since a much larger clone is one nucleotide away. The V call is TRBV5-1, the J call TRBJ2-5; D is undetermined. The CDR3 spans 13 residues. From germline, CDR1 is SGHRS and CDR2 YFSETQ. Between the trimmed V and J ends, which lost 0 bases and 5 bases, there was a span of 8 bases. The CDR3 DNA reads as TGCGCCAGCAGCTTGGCTTCCGGGGAGACCCAGTACTTC. This translates into CASSLASGETQYF.

The chain links TRBV20-1 to TRBJ1-2; D may be TRBD1 (6 bases). The CDR3 has 12 amino acids. The V and J ends lost 3 bases and 8 bases respectively, with 13 bases between them. The germline V gene encodes CDR1 DFQATT and CDR2 SNEGSKA (reference sequence). The CDR3 DNA follows: TGCAGTGCTAGTGACAGGTTTTGGGGCTACACCTTC. Translating gives CSASDRFWGYTF.